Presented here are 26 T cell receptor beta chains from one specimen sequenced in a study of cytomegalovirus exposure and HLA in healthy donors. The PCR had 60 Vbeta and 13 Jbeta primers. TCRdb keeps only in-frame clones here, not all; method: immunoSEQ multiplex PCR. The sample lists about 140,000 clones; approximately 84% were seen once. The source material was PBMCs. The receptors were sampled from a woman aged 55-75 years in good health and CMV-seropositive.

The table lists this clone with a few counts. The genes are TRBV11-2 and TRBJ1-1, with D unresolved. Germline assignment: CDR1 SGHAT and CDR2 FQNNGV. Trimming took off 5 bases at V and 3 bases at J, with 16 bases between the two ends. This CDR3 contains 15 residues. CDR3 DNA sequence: TGTGCCAGCAGCCCTGGGAGTACGGACTACACTGAAGCTTTCTTT. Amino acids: CASSPGSTDYTEAFF. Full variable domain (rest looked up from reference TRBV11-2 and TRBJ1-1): EAGVAQSPRYKIIEKRQSVAFWCNPISGHATLYWYQQILGQGPKLLIQFQNNGVVDDSQLPKDRFSAERLKGVDSTLKIQPAKLEDSAVYLCASSPGSTDYTEAFFGQGTRLTVV.

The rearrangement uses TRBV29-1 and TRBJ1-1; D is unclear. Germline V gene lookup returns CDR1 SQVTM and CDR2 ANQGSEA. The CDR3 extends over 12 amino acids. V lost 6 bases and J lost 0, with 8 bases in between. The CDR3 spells CSVDTLNTEAFF. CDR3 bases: TGCAGCGTCGACACCCTGAACACTGAAGCTTTCTTT.

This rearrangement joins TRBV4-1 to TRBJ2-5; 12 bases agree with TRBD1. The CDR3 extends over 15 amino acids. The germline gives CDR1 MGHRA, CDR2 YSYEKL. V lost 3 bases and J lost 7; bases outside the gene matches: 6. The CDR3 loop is CASSQPGTGGLTQYF. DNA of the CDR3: TGCGCCAGCAGCCAGCCCGGGACAGGGGGCCTGACCCAGTACTTC.

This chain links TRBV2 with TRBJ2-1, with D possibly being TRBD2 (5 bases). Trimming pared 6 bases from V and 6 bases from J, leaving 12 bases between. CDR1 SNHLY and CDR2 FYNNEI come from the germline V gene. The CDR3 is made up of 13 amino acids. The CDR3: CASSLGLVNEQFF. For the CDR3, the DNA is TGTGCCAGCAGCCTTGGACTGGTCAATGAGCAGTTCTTC.

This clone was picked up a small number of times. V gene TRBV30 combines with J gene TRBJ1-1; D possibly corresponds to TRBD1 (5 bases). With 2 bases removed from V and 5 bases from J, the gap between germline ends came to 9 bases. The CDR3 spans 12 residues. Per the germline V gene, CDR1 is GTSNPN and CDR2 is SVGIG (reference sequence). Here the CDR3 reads CAWSQQGTEAFF. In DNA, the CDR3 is TGTGCCTGGAGTCAGCAGGGTACTGAAGCTTTCTTT.

CDR3 nucleotides: TGTGCCAGCAGCTTACTTGGGACTAGCGGTAGCACAGATACGCAGTATTTT. This sequence encodes CASSLLGTSGSTDTQYF. The genes are TRBV7-8 and TRBJ2-3; 11 bases map to TRBD2. Germline V gene sequence: CDR1 SGHVS, CDR2 FQNEAQ. After removal of 2 bases from V and 0 bases from J, the junction contained 4 bases not matched to a gene. The CDR3 loop spans 17 amino acids.

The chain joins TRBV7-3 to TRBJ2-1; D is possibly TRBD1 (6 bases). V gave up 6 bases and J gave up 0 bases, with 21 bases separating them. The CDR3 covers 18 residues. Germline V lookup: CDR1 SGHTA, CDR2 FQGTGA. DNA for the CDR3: TGTGCCAGCAGAATAATTTCGGACAGCCCAAGCTCCTACAATGAGCAGTTCTTC. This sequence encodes CASRIISDSPSSYNEQFF.

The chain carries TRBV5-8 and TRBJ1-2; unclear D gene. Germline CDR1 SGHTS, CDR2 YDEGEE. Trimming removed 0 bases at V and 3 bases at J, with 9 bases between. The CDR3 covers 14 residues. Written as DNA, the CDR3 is TGTGCCAGCAGCTTGGCGGGGTCCGACTATGGCTACACCTTC. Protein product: CASSLAGSDYGYTF.

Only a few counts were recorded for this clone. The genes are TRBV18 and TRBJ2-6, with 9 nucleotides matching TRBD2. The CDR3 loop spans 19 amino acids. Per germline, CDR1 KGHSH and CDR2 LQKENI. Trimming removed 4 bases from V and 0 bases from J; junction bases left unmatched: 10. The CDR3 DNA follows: TGTGCCAGCTCACAGACCGGGCTAGCGGGGTTCTCTGGGGCCAACGTCCTGACTTTC. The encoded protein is CASSQTGLAGFSGANVLTF.

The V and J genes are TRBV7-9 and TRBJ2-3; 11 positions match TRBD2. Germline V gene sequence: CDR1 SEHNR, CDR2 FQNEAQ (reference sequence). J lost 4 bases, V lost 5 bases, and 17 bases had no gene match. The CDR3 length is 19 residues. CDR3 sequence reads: CASSPQSQLAGVTADTQYF. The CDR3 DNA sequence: TGTGCCAGCAGCCCGCAGAGCCAACTAGCGGGAGTTACGGCAGATACGCAGTATTTT.

The CDR3 nucleotides are TGTGCCAGCGGGATCGGTTTGGCGGGAGTGAACAATGAGCAGTTCTTC. Translation gives CASGIGLAGVNNEQFF. V usage is TRBV7-2 and J usage is TRBJ2-1; 7 bases fit TRBD2. Per germline, CDR1 SGHTA and CDR2 FQGNSA. This CDR3 is built from 16 residues. V gave up 8 bases and J gave up 5 bases; unmatched junction bases: 15.

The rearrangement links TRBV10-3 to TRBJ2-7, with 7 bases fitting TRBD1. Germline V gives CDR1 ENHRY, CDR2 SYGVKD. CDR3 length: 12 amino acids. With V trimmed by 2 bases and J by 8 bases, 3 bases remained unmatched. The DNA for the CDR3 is TGTGCCATCAGTGAGACGGACAGGAAGCAGTACTTC. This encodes CAISETDRKQYF.

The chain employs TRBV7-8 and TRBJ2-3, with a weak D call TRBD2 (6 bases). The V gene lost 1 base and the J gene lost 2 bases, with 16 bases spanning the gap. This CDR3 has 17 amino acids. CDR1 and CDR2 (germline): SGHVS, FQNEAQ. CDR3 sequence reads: CASSLVPGLSSTDTQYF. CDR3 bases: TGTGCCAGCAGCTTAGTCCCGGGACTTTCTTCCACAGATACGCAGTATTTT.

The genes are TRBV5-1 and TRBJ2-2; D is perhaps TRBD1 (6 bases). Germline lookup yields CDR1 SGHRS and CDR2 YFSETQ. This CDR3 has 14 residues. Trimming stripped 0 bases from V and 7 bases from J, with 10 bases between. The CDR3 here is CASSLDLQGGELFF. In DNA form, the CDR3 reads TGCGCCAGCAGCTTGGACCTACAGGGCGGGGAGCTGTTTTTT.

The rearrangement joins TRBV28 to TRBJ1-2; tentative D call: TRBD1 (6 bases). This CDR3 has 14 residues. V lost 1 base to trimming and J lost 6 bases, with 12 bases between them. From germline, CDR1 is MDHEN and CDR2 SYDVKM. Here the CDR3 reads CASSLLGRGNGYTF. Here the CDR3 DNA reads TGTGCCAGCAGTTTATTGGGGAGGGGGAATGGCTACACCTTC.

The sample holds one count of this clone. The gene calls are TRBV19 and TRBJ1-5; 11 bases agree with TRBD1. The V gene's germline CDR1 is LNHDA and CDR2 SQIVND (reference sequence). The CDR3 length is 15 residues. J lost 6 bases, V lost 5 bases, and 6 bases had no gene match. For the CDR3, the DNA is TGTGCCAGTAGTCCAGGGACAGGGGGTGGTCAGCCCCAGCATTTT. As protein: CASSPGTGGGQPQHF.

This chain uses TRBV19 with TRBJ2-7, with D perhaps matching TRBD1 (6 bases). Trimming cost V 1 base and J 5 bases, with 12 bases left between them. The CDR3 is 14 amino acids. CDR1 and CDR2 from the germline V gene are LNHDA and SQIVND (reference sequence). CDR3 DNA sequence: TGTGCCAGTAGTATAGTACAGGGTATCGACGAGCAGTACTTC. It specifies CASSIVQGIDEQYF. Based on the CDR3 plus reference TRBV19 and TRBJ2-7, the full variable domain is DGGITQSPKYLFRKEGQNVTLSCEQNLNHDAMYWYRQDPGQGLRLIYYSQIVNDFQKGDIAEGYSVSREKKESFPLTVTSAQKNPTAFYLCASSIVQGIDEQYFGPGTRLTVT.

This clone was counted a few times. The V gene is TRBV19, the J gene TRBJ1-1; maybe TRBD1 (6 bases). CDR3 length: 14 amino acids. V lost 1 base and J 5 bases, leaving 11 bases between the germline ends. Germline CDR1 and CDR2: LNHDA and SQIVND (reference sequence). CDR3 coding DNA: TGTGCCAGTAGTATAGGGCAGGGGAAGACTGAAGCTTTCTTT. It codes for CASSIGQGKTEAFF.

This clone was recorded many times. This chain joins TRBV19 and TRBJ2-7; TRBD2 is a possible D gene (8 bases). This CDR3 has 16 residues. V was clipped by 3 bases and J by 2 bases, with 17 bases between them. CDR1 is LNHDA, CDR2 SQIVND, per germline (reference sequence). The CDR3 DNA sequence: TGTGCCAGTAGTATTAGCGGGGCCACAGGGGCCTACGAGCAGTACTTC. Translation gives CASSISGATGAYEQYF.

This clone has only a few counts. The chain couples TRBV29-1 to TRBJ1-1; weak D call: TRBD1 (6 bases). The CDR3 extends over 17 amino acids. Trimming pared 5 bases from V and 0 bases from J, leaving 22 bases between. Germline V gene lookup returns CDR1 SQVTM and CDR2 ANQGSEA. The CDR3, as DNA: TGCAGCGTTCGAATTTTGACAGGACAAGGGTTGAACACTGAAGCTTTCTTT. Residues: CSVRILTGQGLNTEAFF.

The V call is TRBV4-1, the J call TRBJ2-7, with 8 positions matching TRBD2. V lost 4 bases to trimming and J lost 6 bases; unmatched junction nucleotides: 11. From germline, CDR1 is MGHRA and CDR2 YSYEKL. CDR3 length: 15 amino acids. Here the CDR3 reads CASSLPGLDRAEQYF. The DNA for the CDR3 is TGCGCCAGCAGCCTGCCGGGACTAGACCGCGCCGAGCAGTACTTC.

CDR3 in amino acids: CASTLSLAGVRQYF. The CDR3 bases are TGTGCCAGCACCTTATCACTAGCGGGGGTTAGGCAGTACTTC. The chain couples TRBV2 to TRBJ2-7, with 11 bases lining up with TRBD2. CDR3 length: 14 residues. J gave up 9 bases and V 7 bases, and 11 bases lay outside the gene matches. Germline V gene sequence: CDR1 SNHLY, CDR2 FYNNEI.

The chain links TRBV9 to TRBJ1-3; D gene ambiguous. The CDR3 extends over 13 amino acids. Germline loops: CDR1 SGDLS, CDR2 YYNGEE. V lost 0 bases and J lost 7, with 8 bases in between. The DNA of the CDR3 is TGTGCCAGCAGCGTAGCGTGGAGGAACACCATATATTTT. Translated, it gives CASSVAWRNTIYF.

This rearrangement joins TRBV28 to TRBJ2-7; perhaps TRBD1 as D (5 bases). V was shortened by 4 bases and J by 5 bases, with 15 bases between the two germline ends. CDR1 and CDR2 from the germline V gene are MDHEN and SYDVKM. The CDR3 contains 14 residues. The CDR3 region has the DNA TGTGCCAGCAGTTCCACACAGGTTTCCAACGAGCAGTACTTC. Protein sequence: CASSSTQVSNEQYF.

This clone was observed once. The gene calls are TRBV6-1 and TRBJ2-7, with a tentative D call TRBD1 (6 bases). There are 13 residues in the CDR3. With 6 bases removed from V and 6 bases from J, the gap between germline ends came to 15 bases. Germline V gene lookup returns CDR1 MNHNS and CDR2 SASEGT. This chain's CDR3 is CASRDRDTPEQYF. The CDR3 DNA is TGTGCCAGCAGGGACCGGGACACTCCCGAGCAGTACTTC.

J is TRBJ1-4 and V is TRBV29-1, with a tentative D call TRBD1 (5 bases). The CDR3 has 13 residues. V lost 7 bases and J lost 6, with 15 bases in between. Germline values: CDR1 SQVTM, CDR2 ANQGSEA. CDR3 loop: CSASGAPYEKLFF. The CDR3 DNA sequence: TGCAGCGCCTCTGGGGCCCCCTATGAAAAACTGTTTTTT.